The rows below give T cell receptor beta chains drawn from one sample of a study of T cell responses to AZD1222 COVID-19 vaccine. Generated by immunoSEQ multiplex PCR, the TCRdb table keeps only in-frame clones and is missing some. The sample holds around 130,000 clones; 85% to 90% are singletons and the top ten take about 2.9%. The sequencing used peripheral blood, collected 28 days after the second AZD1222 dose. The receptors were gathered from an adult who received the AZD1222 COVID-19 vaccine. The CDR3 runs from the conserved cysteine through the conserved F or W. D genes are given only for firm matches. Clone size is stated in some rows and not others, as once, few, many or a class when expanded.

cdr3_nt: TGTGCCTGGCGTTCCGGGCAGGGCGCTCGCGAAAAACTGTTTTTT
cdr3_aa: CAWRSGQGAREKLFF
j_call: TRBJ1-4
clone_size: NA
d_call: NA
v_call: TRBV30

cdr3_nt: TGTGCCAGCAGCTTGCCGCCGCCAGATACGCAGTATTTT
cdr3_aa: CASSLPPPDTQYF
j_call: TRBJ2-3
clone_size: once
d_call: NA
v_call: TRBV7-2

cdr3_nt: TGTGCCAGCAGCTTAGAGGCAGGGCTTAACTATGGCTACACCTTC
cdr3_aa: CASSLEAGLNYGYTF
j_call: TRBJ1-2
clone_size: NA
d_call: NA
v_call: TRBV11-2

cdr3_nt: TGTGCCAGCAGCCCCCAAGCGGGGGAGCAGTACTTC
cdr3_aa: CASSPQAGEQYF
j_call: TRBJ2-7
clone_size: NA
d_call: TRBD2
v_call: TRBV7-2

cdr3_nt: TGTGCCAGCAGTTTACAGGGGTGGAACACTGAAGCTTTCTTT
cdr3_aa: CASSLQGWNTEAFF
j_call: TRBJ1-1
clone_size: NA
d_call: NA
v_call: TRBV27

cdr3_nt: TGTGCCAGCAGCCAAGAAGAGGCCATATATTTT
cdr3_aa: CASSQEEAIYF
j_call: TRBJ1-3
clone_size: NA
d_call: NA
v_call: TRBV3-1/TRBV3-2

cdr3_nt: TGTGCCAGCAGGACTAGCGGGGGGAACTACGAGCAGTACTTC
cdr3_aa: CASRTSGGNYEQYF
j_call: TRBJ2-7
clone_size: once
d_call: TRBD2
v_call: TRBV6-5

cdr3_nt: TGTGCCAGCACCGGGGGCGTCACAGATACGCAGTATTTT
cdr3_aa: CASTGGVTDTQYF
j_call: TRBJ2-3
clone_size: NA
d_call: NA
v_call: TRBV2

cdr3_nt: TGTGCCAGCAGTGAAGGGCTACAGGCAGGGCGAAACTACGAGCAGTACTTC
cdr3_aa: CASSEGLQAGRNYEQYF
j_call: TRBJ2-7
clone_size: NA
d_call: NA
v_call: TRBV6-1

cdr3_nt: TGCGCCAGCAGCCAACCAAGACTAGCGGGCCGCACAGATACGCAGTATTTT
cdr3_aa: CASSQPRLAGRTDTQYF
j_call: TRBJ2-3
clone_size: NA
d_call: TRBD2
v_call: TRBV4-1

cdr3_nt: TGTGCCAGCAGCGTAGCTACGGGGGAAAAACTGTTTTTT
cdr3_aa: CASSVATGEKLFF
j_call: TRBJ1-4
clone_size: NA
d_call: NA
v_call: TRBV9

cdr3_nt: TGTGCCAGCAACCTCGGACCGTCCTACGAGCAGTACTTC
cdr3_aa: CASNLGPSYEQYF
j_call: TRBJ2-7
clone_size: NA
d_call: NA
v_call: TRBV5-5

cdr3_nt: TGTGCCAGCAGTTCTTACCTCACCTCTGGAAACACCATATATTTT
cdr3_aa: CASSSYLTSGNTIYF
j_call: TRBJ1-3
clone_size: NA
d_call: NA
v_call: TRBV27

cdr3_nt: TGTGCCAGCAGCTTGAGCCACACTGAAGCTTTCTTT
cdr3_aa: CASSLSHTEAFF
j_call: TRBJ1-1
clone_size: NA
d_call: NA
v_call: TRBV11-1

cdr3_nt: TGTGCCAGTAGTGACAGGGGCATTGGAAACACCATATATTTT
cdr3_aa: CASSDRGIGNTIYF
j_call: TRBJ1-3
clone_size: NA
d_call: TRBD1
v_call: TRBV19

cdr3_nt: TGTGCCAGCAGCTTAGGGGCCGACAGCCCTAACTATGGCTACACCTTC
cdr3_aa: CASSLGADSPNYGYTF
j_call: TRBJ1-2
clone_size: NA
d_call: NA
v_call: TRBV11-3

cdr3_nt: TGTGCCAGCAGTGCCAGCCTGCCCGCCTCCTACGAGCAGTACTTC
cdr3_aa: CASSASLPASYEQYF
j_call: TRBJ2-7
clone_size: NA
d_call: NA
v_call: TRBV2

cdr3_nt: TGTGCCAGCAGCCTAAAAGGGCAGAGCGCAGATACGCAGTATTTT
cdr3_aa: CASSLKGQSADTQYF
j_call: TRBJ2-3
clone_size: NA
d_call: NA
v_call: TRBV7-8

cdr3_nt: TGTGCCAGCAGCGTAGAGGGCGGGGGGTGGTACAATGAGCAGTTCTTC
cdr3_aa: CASSVEGGGWYNEQFF
j_call: TRBJ2-1
clone_size: NA
d_call: TRBD2
v_call: TRBV9

cdr3_nt: TGTGCCAGCAGCCCCAGGGGGGGCGGCGGCGAGCAGTACTTC
cdr3_aa: CASSPRGGGGEQYF
j_call: TRBJ2-7
clone_size: NA
d_call: NA
v_call: TRBV9

cdr3_nt: TGTGCCACCAGCAGATGGACAGGGGGCACTGAAGCTTTCTTT
cdr3_aa: CATSRWTGGTEAFF
j_call: TRBJ1-1
clone_size: NA
d_call: TRBD1
v_call: TRBV15

cdr3_nt: TGTGCCAGCAGCTTAACTAGCGGGGGCCTCAACTACGAGCAGTACTTC
cdr3_aa: CASSLTSGGLNYEQYF
j_call: TRBJ2-7
clone_size: NA
d_call: TRBD2
v_call: TRBV11-2

cdr3_nt: TGTGCCAGCAGCTTAGGCGAGTTCTATGGCTACACCTTC
cdr3_aa: CASSLGEFYGYTF
j_call: TRBJ1-2
clone_size: NA
d_call: NA
v_call: TRBV7-9

cdr3_nt: TGCGCCAGCAGCTTAGGGTATCGGGTGATAGGATCCACAGATACGCAGTATTTT
cdr3_aa: CASSLGYRVIGSTDTQYF
j_call: TRBJ2-3
clone_size: once
d_call: NA
v_call: TRBV5-1

cdr3_nt: TGTGCCAGCCTGAGCTCCTATAATTCACCCCTCCACTTT
cdr3_aa: CASLSSYNSPLHF
j_call: TRBJ1-6
clone_size: NA
d_call: NA
v_call: TRBV12-3/TRBV12-4

cdr3_nt: TGTGCCAGCAGCCCAGATGTAAGGAGTGGCTACACCTTC
cdr3_aa: CASSPDVRSGYTF
j_call: TRBJ1-2
clone_size: NA
d_call: NA
v_call: TRBV7-8

cdr3_nt: TGTGCCAGCAGCCAAGGGGGCGGCAATCAGCCCCAGCATTTT
cdr3_aa: CASSQGGGNQPQHF
j_call: TRBJ1-5
clone_size: NA
d_call: NA
v_call: TRBV3-1/TRBV3-2

cdr3_nt: TGCGCCAGCAGCTTGGGCGGGGGGTTCCAAGAGACCCAGTACTTC
cdr3_aa: CASSLGGGFQETQYF
j_call: TRBJ2-5
clone_size: NA
d_call: TRBD2
v_call: TRBV5-1

cdr3_nt: TGTGCCAGCAGCCAACGCACCGGGAGGACCTACGAGCAGTACTTC
cdr3_aa: CASSQRTGRTYEQYF
j_call: TRBJ2-7
clone_size: few
d_call: TRBD2
v_call: TRBV5-4

cdr3_nt: TGTGCCAGCAGCAAACCGGGACAGGGAACAACTTTCTTT
cdr3_aa: CASSKPGQGTTFF
j_call: TRBJ1-1
clone_size: once
d_call: TRBD1
v_call: TRBV13

cdr3_nt: TGTGCCAGCAGCTCGGTACCGTCCGGGGATGGCTACACCTTC
cdr3_aa: CASSSVPSGDGYTF
j_call: TRBJ1-2
clone_size: NA
d_call: NA
v_call: TRBV7-2

cdr3_nt: TGTGCCAGCAGCTTGGCCGGACAGCTATACACTGAAGCTTTCTTT
cdr3_aa: CASSLAGQLYTEAFF
j_call: TRBJ1-1
clone_size: NA
d_call: NA
v_call: TRBV5-5

cdr3_nt: TGTGCCAGCAGCTTGTCGGGGGCGCGCACAGATACGCAGTATTTT
cdr3_aa: CASSLSGARTDTQYF
j_call: TRBJ2-3
clone_size: NA
d_call: NA
v_call: TRBV7-9

cdr3_nt: TGTGCCAGCTCAGGGGACAATCAGCCCCAGCATTTT
cdr3_aa: CASSGDNQPQHF
j_call: TRBJ1-5
clone_size: NA
d_call: NA
v_call: TRBV2

cdr3_nt: TGTGCCAGCAGCCTTAACACTGAAGCTTTCTTT
cdr3_aa: CASSLNTEAFF
j_call: TRBJ1-1
clone_size: few
d_call: NA
v_call: TRBV3-1/TRBV3-2

cdr3_nt: TGTGCCAGCAGTAGAGGACAGGGGGGATATGGCTACACCTTC
cdr3_aa: CASSRGQGGYGYTF
j_call: TRBJ1-2
clone_size: NA
d_call: TRBD1
v_call: TRBV6-2/TRBV6-3

cdr3_nt: TGTGCCAGCAGTTTATCGCAGGAGGTCTTGGGGGAGACCCAGTACTTC
cdr3_aa: CASSLSQEVLGETQYF
j_call: TRBJ2-5
clone_size: NA
d_call: NA
v_call: TRBV27

cdr3_nt: TGCGCCAGCACGTTAGCCTTGAACACTGAAGCTTTCTTT
cdr3_aa: CASTLALNTEAFF
j_call: TRBJ1-1
clone_size: few
d_call: NA
v_call: TRBV10-1

cdr3_nt: TGTGCCAGCAGTCCCCCCAGGGCGTTCAACGAGCAGTACTTC
cdr3_aa: CASSPPRAFNEQYF
j_call: TRBJ2-7
clone_size: once
d_call: NA
v_call: TRBV28

cdr3_nt: TGTGCCAGCAGGGGCGTCGGGGGGGGATATACAAGGGAGCAGTTCTTC
cdr3_aa: CASRGVGGGYTREQFF
j_call: TRBJ2-1
clone_size: NA
d_call: TRBD2
v_call: TRBV5-4

cdr3_nt: TGTGCCAGCAGCGTAAAGACTAGCGGGGGGGCCACCGGGGAGCTGTTTTTT
cdr3_aa: CASSVKTSGGATGELFF
j_call: TRBJ2-2
clone_size: NA
d_call: TRBD2
v_call: TRBV9

cdr3_nt: TGTGCCAGTAGCCCGCCAGGCACAGATACGCAGTATTTT
cdr3_aa: CASSPPGTDTQYF
j_call: TRBJ2-3
clone_size: NA
d_call: NA
v_call: TRBV19

cdr3_nt: TGCGCCAGCAGCTTGGGGGTAGGTGGGGGCTGGACAGATACGCAGTATTTT
cdr3_aa: CASSLGVGGGWTDTQYF
j_call: TRBJ2-3
clone_size: NA
d_call: NA
v_call: TRBV5-1

cdr3_nt: TGTGCCAGCAGCTTGTTGGGACAGGCCAGCAATCAGCCCCAGCATTTT
cdr3_aa: CASSLLGQASNQPQHF
j_call: TRBJ1-5
clone_size: NA
d_call: TRBD1
v_call: TRBV5-6

cdr3_nt: TGTGCCAGCAGTTTACGTACCTACGAGCAGTACTTC
cdr3_aa: CASSLRTYEQYF
j_call: TRBJ2-7
clone_size: few
d_call: NA
v_call: TRBV28

cdr3_nt: TGTGCCAGTAGTATAGGGCGCGGACAGGGAAGGCACGAGCAGTACTTC
cdr3_aa: CASSIGRGQGRHEQYF
j_call: TRBJ2-7
clone_size: NA
d_call: TRBD1
v_call: TRBV19

cdr3_nt: TGTGCCAGCAGCCGACGGGACAAGAACACCGGGGAGCTGTTTTTT
cdr3_aa: CASSRRDKNTGELFF
j_call: TRBJ2-2
clone_size: NA
d_call: NA
v_call: TRBV27

cdr3_nt: TGTGCCAGCAGTGACATGGGACAGAAAGGCACCATATATTTT
cdr3_aa: CASSDMGQKGTIYF
j_call: TRBJ1-3
clone_size: NA
d_call: TRBD1
v_call: TRBV2

cdr3_nt: TGTGCCAGCAGCCCGCTCCTGGACAGGCCCACTAACTATGGCTACACCTTC
cdr3_aa: CASSPLLDRPTNYGYTF
j_call: TRBJ1-2
clone_size: NA
d_call: TRBD1
v_call: TRBV14